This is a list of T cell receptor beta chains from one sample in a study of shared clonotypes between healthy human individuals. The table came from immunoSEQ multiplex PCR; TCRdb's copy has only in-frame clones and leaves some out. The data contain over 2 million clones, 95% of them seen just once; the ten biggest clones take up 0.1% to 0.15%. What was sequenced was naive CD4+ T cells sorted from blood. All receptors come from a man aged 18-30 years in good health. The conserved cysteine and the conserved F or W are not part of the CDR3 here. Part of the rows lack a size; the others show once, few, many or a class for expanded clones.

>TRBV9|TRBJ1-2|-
ASSPGQSFNGYT
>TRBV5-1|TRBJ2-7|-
ASSRGTESSYEQY
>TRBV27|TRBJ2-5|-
ASRLAGVGETQY
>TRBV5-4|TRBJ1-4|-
ASSYSGTGDEKLF
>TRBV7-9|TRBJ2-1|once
ASSPGTSGSRDNEQF
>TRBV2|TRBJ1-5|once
ASTILGTRYSNQPQH
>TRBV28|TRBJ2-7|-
ASGQGQGYEQY
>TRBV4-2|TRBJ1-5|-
ASSQDTGPPQPQH
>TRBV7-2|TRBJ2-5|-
ASSSDGMYQETQY
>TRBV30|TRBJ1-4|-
AWSQGRGNEKLF
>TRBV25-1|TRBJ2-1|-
ASSDDRSSYNEQF
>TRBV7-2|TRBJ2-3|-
ASSFGSGYTDTQY
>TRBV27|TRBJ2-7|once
ASSFLSGGPYEQY
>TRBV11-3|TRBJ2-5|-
ASSPPAGETQY
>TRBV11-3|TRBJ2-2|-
ASSPGLAGVTGELF
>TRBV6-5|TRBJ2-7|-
ASSSLAGGLYEQY
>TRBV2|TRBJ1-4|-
ASSEREINEKLF
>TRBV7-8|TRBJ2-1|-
ASSLAGTPNGYNEQF
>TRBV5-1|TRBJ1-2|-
ASSQGGGVNYGYT
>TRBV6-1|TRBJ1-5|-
ASSDDLRGFQPQH
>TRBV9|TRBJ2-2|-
ASSVDLNTGELF
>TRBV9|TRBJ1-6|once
ASSERMAGSPLH
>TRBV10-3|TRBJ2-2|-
AISDTGELF
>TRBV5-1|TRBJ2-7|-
ASSRASGDYEQY
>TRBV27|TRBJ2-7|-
ASSLFRVSYEQY
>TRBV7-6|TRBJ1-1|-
ASSKDTNTEAF
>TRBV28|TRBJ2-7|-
ASSLYRASYEQY
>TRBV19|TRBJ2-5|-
ASSWVDSEPN
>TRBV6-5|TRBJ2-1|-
ASSRTSGSPNEQF
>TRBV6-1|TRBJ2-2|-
ASSEVGRTGELF
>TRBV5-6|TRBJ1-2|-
ASSLDRGYGYT
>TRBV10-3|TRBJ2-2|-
AISRENTGELF
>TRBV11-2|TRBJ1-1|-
ASSRGGPEAF
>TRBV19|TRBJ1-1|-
ASRTGNTEAF
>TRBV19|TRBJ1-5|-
ASTGDYSNQPQH
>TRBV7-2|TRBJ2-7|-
ASSLGAGAYEQY
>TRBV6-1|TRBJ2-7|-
ASSEFGLPGQKSYEQY
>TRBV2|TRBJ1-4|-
ATILDPSANEKLF
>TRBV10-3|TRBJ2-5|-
AASSGGRQETQY
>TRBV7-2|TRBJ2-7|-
ASSFPGSYEQY
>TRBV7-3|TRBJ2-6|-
ASSPPGANVLT
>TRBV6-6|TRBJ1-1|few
ASSSPGQVNTEAF
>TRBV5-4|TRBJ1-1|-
ASSLPGTGYTEAF
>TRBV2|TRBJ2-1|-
ASSVAGGSNEQF
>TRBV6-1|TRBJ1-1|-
ASSVAENTEAF
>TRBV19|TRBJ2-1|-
ASRDNNEQF
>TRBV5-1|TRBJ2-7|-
ASSPTSGGNEQY
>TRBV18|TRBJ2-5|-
ASSRDRQETQY
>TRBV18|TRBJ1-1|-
ASSDREGDEAF
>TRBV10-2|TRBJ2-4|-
ASSAELGAIKLAKNIQY
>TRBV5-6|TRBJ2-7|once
ASSFVQELEQY
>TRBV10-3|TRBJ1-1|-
AIGSHPGQAF
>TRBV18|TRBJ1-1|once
ASSPPFRGADTEAF
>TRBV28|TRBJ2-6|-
ASSLTGLGANVLT
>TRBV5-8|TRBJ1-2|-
ASSLQTDLYGYT
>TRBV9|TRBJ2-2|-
ASSVLAGADTGELF
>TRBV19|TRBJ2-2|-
ASRRDGTGELF
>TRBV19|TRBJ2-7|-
ASKRTGVNEQY
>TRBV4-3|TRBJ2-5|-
ASSQGGGQETQY